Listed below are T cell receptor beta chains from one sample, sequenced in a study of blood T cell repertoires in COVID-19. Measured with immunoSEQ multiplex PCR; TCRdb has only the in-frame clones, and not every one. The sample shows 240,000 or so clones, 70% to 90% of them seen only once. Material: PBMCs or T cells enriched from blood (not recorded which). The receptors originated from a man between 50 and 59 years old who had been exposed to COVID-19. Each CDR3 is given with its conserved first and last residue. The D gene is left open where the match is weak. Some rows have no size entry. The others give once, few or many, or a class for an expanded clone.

CDR3aa: CASSQYWGVGPDTQYF; CDR3nt: TGTGCCAGCAGCCAGTACTGGGGAGTGGGCCCAGATACGCAGTATTTT; abundance: NA; d_gene: NA; j_gene: TRBJ2-3; v_gene: TRBV7-2
CDR3aa: CASNSQGRSGNTIYF; CDR3nt: TGTGCCAGCAACTCCCAGGGTCGCTCTGGAAACACCATATATTTT; abundance: NA; d_gene: NA; j_gene: TRBJ1-3; v_gene: TRBV28
CDR3aa: CASSLDGTGNVAFF; CDR3nt: TGTGCCAGCAGTTTGGACGGGACAGGGAACGTAGCTTTCTTT; abundance: NA; d_gene: TRBD1; j_gene: TRBJ1-1; v_gene: TRBV27
CDR3aa: CASSSQGITYEQYF; CDR3nt: TGTGCCAGCAGTTCGCAGGGAATCACCTACGAGCAGTACTTC; abundance: NA; d_gene: NA; j_gene: TRBJ2-7; v_gene: TRBV6-5
CDR3aa: CASNLGAYDEQFF; CDR3nt: TGCGCCAGCAATCTGGGGGCTTATGATGAGCAGTTCTTC; abundance: NA; d_gene: NA; j_gene: TRBJ2-1; v_gene: TRBV5-1
CDR3aa: CATSDRGQVGYTF; CDR3nt: TGTGCCACCAGTGACCGAGGACAGGTTGGCTACACCTTC; abundance: NA; d_gene: TRBD1; j_gene: TRBJ1-2; v_gene: TRBV24-1
CDR3aa: CASSEVPGGDTDTQYF; CDR3nt: TGTGCCAGCAGTGAAGTTCCGGGGGGCGACACAGATACGCAGTATTTT; abundance: NA; d_gene: NA; j_gene: TRBJ2-3; v_gene: TRBV6-1
CDR3aa: CASSFTGVLRGNEQFF; CDR3nt: TGTGCCAGCAGTTTTACAGGGGTCCTTAGGGGCAATGAGCAGTTCTTC; abundance: NA; d_gene: TRBD1; j_gene: TRBJ2-1; v_gene: TRBV28
CDR3aa: CASSQPSEQFF; CDR3nt: TGCGCCAGCAGTCAACCTAGTGAGCAGTTCTTC; abundance: NA; d_gene: NA; j_gene: TRBJ2-1; v_gene: TRBV23-1
CDR3aa: CASSFNPAGAGELFF; CDR3nt: TGTGCCAGCAGCTTCAATCCCGCAGGGGCCGGGGAGCTGTTTTTT; abundance: few; d_gene: NA; j_gene: TRBJ2-2; v_gene: TRBV11-2
CDR3aa: CASSVTGGQETQYF; CDR3nt: TGTGCCAGCAGCGTAACCGGGGGCCAAGAGACCCAGTACTTC; abundance: NA; d_gene: NA; j_gene: TRBJ2-5; v_gene: TRBV9
CDR3aa: CASSPPGGAGQPQHF; CDR3nt: TGTGCCAGCTCACCACCGGGCGGCGCAGGGCAGCCCCAGCATTTT; abundance: NA; d_gene: NA; j_gene: TRBJ1-5; v_gene: TRBV18
CDR3aa: CATSESRAQGSGKLFF; CDR3nt: TGTGCCACCAGTGAGTCCCGGGCCCAGGGATCGGGAAAACTGTTTTTT; abundance: NA; d_gene: NA; j_gene: TRBJ1-4; v_gene: TRBV24-1
CDR3aa: CAWSVQAATEAFF; CDR3nt: TGTGCCTGGAGTGTACAGGCGGCCACTGAAGCTTTCTTT; abundance: NA; d_gene: NA; j_gene: TRBJ1-1; v_gene: TRBV30
CDR3aa: CASSYSGGGTYEAFF; CDR3nt: TGTGCCAGCAGTTACTCAGGCGGGGGTACGTATGAAGCTTTCTTT; abundance: NA; d_gene: NA; j_gene: TRBJ1-1; v_gene: TRBV6-6
CDR3aa: CASSPKWQANTGELFF; CDR3nt: TGTGCCAGCTCACCAAAGTGGCAGGCGAACACCGGGGAGCTGTTTTTT; abundance: NA; d_gene: NA; j_gene: TRBJ2-2; v_gene: TRBV18
CDR3aa: CASSSQGAGTGELFF; CDR3nt: TGTGCCAGCAGTTCACAGGGGGCTGGCACCGGGGAGCTGTTTTTT; abundance: once; d_gene: TRBD1; j_gene: TRBJ2-2; v_gene: TRBV7-2
CDR3aa: CASSKQGAQSHQPQHF; CDR3nt: TGTGCCAGTAGTAAACAGGGCGCGCAGTCGCATCAGCCCCAGCATTTT; abundance: NA; d_gene: NA; j_gene: TRBJ1-5; v_gene: TRBV19
CDR3aa: CASSLGTGGPRQPQHF; CDR3nt: TGTGCCAGCAGTTTGGGGACAGGGGGCCCGCGGCAGCCCCAGCATTTT; abundance: NA; d_gene: TRBD1; j_gene: TRBJ1-5; v_gene: TRBV27
CDR3aa: CSVVQGDYGYTF; CDR3nt: TGCAGCGTCGTACAGGGGGACTATGGCTACACCTTC; abundance: once; d_gene: TRBD1; j_gene: TRBJ1-2; v_gene: TRBV29-1
CDR3aa: CASSPGTPANTEAFF; CDR3nt: TGTGCCAGCAGTCCTGGGACACCTGCGAACACTGAAGCTTTCTTT; abundance: NA; d_gene: NA; j_gene: TRBJ1-1; v_gene: TRBV28
CDR3aa: CASSLGQGEGNYEQYF; CDR3nt: TGTGCCAGCAGCTTAGGACAGGGGGAAGGAAACTACGAGCAGTACTTC; abundance: NA; d_gene: TRBD1; j_gene: TRBJ2-7; v_gene: TRBV11-2
CDR3aa: CASSDGLAGWADTQYF; CDR3nt: TGTGCCAGCAGTGACGGGCTAGCGGGATGGGCAGATACGCAGTATTTT; abundance: NA; d_gene: TRBD2; j_gene: TRBJ2-3; v_gene: TRBV2
CDR3aa: CSVDEGDSHEQFF; CDR3nt: TGCAGCGTTGATGAAGGGGACTCGCATGAGCAGTTCTTC; abundance: NA; d_gene: NA; j_gene: TRBJ2-1; v_gene: TRBV29-1
CDR3aa: CASSVGQGFEQYF; CDR3nt: TGTGCCAGCAGCGTCGGACAGGGTTTCGAGCAGTACTTC; abundance: NA; d_gene: TRBD1; j_gene: TRBJ2-7; v_gene: TRBV7-2
CDR3aa: CAWNQNSGNTIYF; CDR3nt: TGTGCCTGGAATCAGAACTCTGGAAACACCATATATTTT; abundance: NA; d_gene: NA; j_gene: TRBJ1-3; v_gene: TRBV30
CDR3aa: CASSPGQGKGEQYF; CDR3nt: TGTGCCAGCAGTCCGGGACAGGGCAAAGGCGAGCAGTACTTC; abundance: few; d_gene: TRBD1; j_gene: TRBJ2-7; v_gene: TRBV28
CDR3aa: CASSTLKTGGVLTETQYF; CDR3nt: TGTGCCAGCAGCACACTTAAGACAGGGGGCGTCTTAACAGAGACCCAGTACTTC; abundance: NA; d_gene: TRBD1; j_gene: TRBJ2-5; v_gene: TRBV28
CDR3aa: CASSSSGQGLTEAFF; CDR3nt: TGTGCCAGCAGCTCCTCTGGACAGGGGCTCACTGAAGCTTTCTTT; abundance: NA; d_gene: TRBD1; j_gene: TRBJ1-1; v_gene: TRBV7-3
CDR3aa: CASSLAGQGTYNEQFF; CDR3nt: TGTGCCAGCAGCTTAGCGGGACAGGGGACCTACAATGAGCAGTTCTTC; abundance: NA; d_gene: TRBD1; j_gene: TRBJ2-1; v_gene: TRBV7-6
CDR3aa: CASSPHRDRYEQYF; CDR3nt: TGTGCCAGCAGCCCCCACCGGGACAGATACGAGCAGTACTTC; abundance: once; d_gene: TRBD1; j_gene: TRBJ2-7; v_gene: TRBV7-9
CDR3aa: CASSYSGLAGGTLSTFF; CDR3nt: TGTGCCAGCAGTTACTCCGGACTAGCGGGGGGGACCCTCTCTACGTTCTTC; abundance: NA; d_gene: TRBD2; j_gene: TRBJ2-1; v_gene: TRBV6-2/TRBV6-3
CDR3aa: CASSLRTGGIAEAFF; CDR3nt: TGCGCCAGCAGCCTGAGGACAGGGGGCATCGCTGAAGCTTTCTTT; abundance: NA; d_gene: TRBD1; j_gene: TRBJ1-1; v_gene: TRBV5-1
CDR3aa: CAISGTGGPNTGELFF; CDR3nt: TGTGCCATCAGTGGGACAGGGGGGCCGAACACCGGGGAGCTGTTTTTT; abundance: NA; d_gene: TRBD1; j_gene: TRBJ2-2; v_gene: TRBV10-3
CDR3aa: CASSFFNQPQHF; CDR3nt: TGTGCCAGCAGTTTCTTCAATCAGCCCCAGCATTTT; abundance: NA; d_gene: NA; j_gene: TRBJ1-5; v_gene: TRBV12-3/TRBV12-4
CDR3aa: CASSPQAGTEAFF; CDR3nt: TGTGCCAGCTCACCACAGGCAGGGACTGAAGCTTTCTTT; abundance: NA; d_gene: NA; j_gene: TRBJ1-1; v_gene: TRBV18
CDR3aa: CASSFLIEAFF; CDR3nt: TGTGCCAGCAGCTTTTTAATAGAAGCTTTCTTT; abundance: NA; d_gene: NA; j_gene: TRBJ1-1; v_gene: TRBV7-9
CDR3aa: CASSLGLNYNEQFF; CDR3nt: TGTGCCAGCAGCTTAGGACTGAACTACAATGAGCAGTTCTTC; abundance: NA; d_gene: NA; j_gene: TRBJ2-1; v_gene: TRBV11-2
CDR3aa: CASSIDRVTEAFF; CDR3nt: TGTGCCAGTAGTATTGACAGGGTCACTGAAGCTTTCTTT; abundance: once; d_gene: TRBD1; j_gene: TRBJ1-1; v_gene: TRBV19
CDR3aa: CASSALAATNTGELFF; CDR3nt: TGCGCCAGCAGCGCTCTAGCAGCTACCAACACCGGGGAGCTGTTTTTT; abundance: NA; d_gene: NA; j_gene: TRBJ2-2; v_gene: TRBV5-1
CDR3aa: CASRKDTGQPQHF; CDR3nt: TGTGCCAGCAGAAAAGATACGGGGCAGCCCCAGCATTTT; abundance: NA; d_gene: NA; j_gene: TRBJ1-5; v_gene: TRBV12-3/TRBV12-4
CDR3aa: CASSFTGTGVSPLHF; CDR3nt: TGTGCCAGCAGCTTTACTGGGACAGGGGTCTCACCCCTCCACTTT; abundance: NA; d_gene: TRBD1; j_gene: TRBJ1-6; v_gene: TRBV11-3
CDR3aa: CSGSANYGYTF; CDR3nt: TGCAGTGGTTCCGCTAACTATGGCTACACCTTC; abundance: NA; d_gene: NA; j_gene: TRBJ1-2; v_gene: TRBV20-1
CDR3aa: CASSSGTGGNTEAFF; CDR3nt: TGTGCCAGCAGTTCCGGGACAGGGGGGAACACTGAAGCTTTCTTT; abundance: once; d_gene: TRBD1; j_gene: TRBJ1-1; v_gene: TRBV28
CDR3aa: CASSRLHSGLTGELFF; CDR3nt: TGTGCCAGCAGCCGCTTGCATTCAGGCTTGACCGGGGAGCTGTTTTTT; abundance: NA; d_gene: NA; j_gene: TRBJ2-2; v_gene: TRBV3-1/TRBV3-2
CDR3aa: CATHSGAGGELFF; CDR3nt: TGTGCCACCCACTCAGGTGCTGGCGGGGAGCTGTTTTTT; abundance: NA; d_gene: NA; j_gene: TRBJ2-2; v_gene: TRBV28